A single sample gave rise to the 30 T cell receptor beta chains below, sequenced in a study of blood T cell repertoires in COVID-19 (TCRdb year 2020). Library preparation employed the immunoSEQ multiplex PCR assay. The table comes from immuneACCESS by way of TCRdb, which keeps in-frame sequences with V and J called. Part of the clones is missing from these tables; in studies checked, under half for an unresolved V gene and the rest for unknown reasons. The table for this sample lists some 110,000 clones; about 64% of them were counted only once. The ten biggest clones cover approximately 0.88% of the sample. Sequencing was carried out using peripheral blood. The receptors were sampled from a human donor with acute or convalescent COVID-19. The donor label of this sample is uncertain.

The genes are TRBV5-1 and TRBJ1-3; TRBD1 matches at 7 bases. This CDR3 region has 17 residues. The V and J ends lost 0 bases and 4 bases, in that order; junction bases with no gene match: 10. Germline values: CDR1 SGHRS, CDR2 YFSETQ. CDR3 nucleotide sequence: TGCGCCAGCAGCTTGGATCCCGACAGGGCGGGAGGAAACACCATATATTTT. Translation gives CASSLDPDRAGGNTIYF.

This rearrangement joins TRBV5-1 to TRBJ1-1; D possibly corresponds to TRBD1 (6 bases). Trimming removed 0 bases at V and 0 bases at J, with 9 bases between. Looked up from germline, CDR1 is SGHRS and CDR2 is YFSETQ. This CDR3 contains 15 residues. The CDR3 loop is CASSLGGGMNTEAFF. Written as DNA, the CDR3 is TGCGCCAGCAGCTTGGGAGGGGGAATGAACACTGAAGCTTTCTTT.

The chain recombines TRBV7-2 with TRBJ2-7; 10 bases map to TRBD2. CDR3 length equals 16 residues. In germline, CDR1 is SGHTA, CDR2 FQGNSA. With V trimmed by 4 bases and J by 0 bases, 6 bases remained unmatched. The CDR3 DNA is TGTGCCAGCAGCTACCCTCTAGCGGGGGTCTCCTACGAGCAGTACTTC. It codes for CASSYPLAGVSYEQYF.

The chain couples TRBV7-8 to TRBJ2-7; TRBD1 matches 8 bases. Germline V gene sequence: CDR1 SGHVS, CDR2 FQNEAQ. After removal of 6 bases from V and 5 bases from J, the junction contained 15 bases not matched to a gene. The CDR3 spans 16 residues. The CDR3 DNA reads TGTGCCAGCAGACCCCATCCCCGGACAGGGATCCACGAGCAGTACTTC. Amino acids: CASRPHPRTGIHEQYF.

The rearrangement links TRBV27 to TRBJ2-5; D perhaps matches TRBD2 (6 bases). Trimming left V 3 bases short and J 4 bases short, with 12 bases between. The CDR3 is made up of 14 amino acids. Per the germline V gene, CDR1 is MNHEY and CDR2 is SMNVEV (reference sequence). The CDR3 protein is CASSLTRVRETQYF. The CDR3 DNA is TGTGCCAGCAGTTTGACTAGGGTTCGAGAGACCCAGTACTTC.

This clone was observed a handful of times. This sequence joins TRBV9 and TRBJ1-3, with 12 nucleotides matching TRBD1. Per germline, CDR1 SGDLS and CDR2 YYNGEE. V trimming: 2 bases; J trimming: 2 bases; junction bases outside the gene matches: 2. The CDR3 is 16 residues long. CDR3 DNA sequence: TGTGCCAGCAGCGTGGGACAGGGGGCGACTGGAAACACCATATATTTT. Encoded protein: CASSVGQGATGNTIYF.

This sequence joins TRBV30 and TRBJ1-6; D is uncertain. V was shortened by 4 bases and J by 0 bases, with 10 bases between the two germline ends. Germline-derived CDR1 and CDR2 are GTSNPN and SVGIG (reference sequence). The CDR3 is 15 residues long. The CDR3 spells CAWKGGPSYNSPLHF. The CDR3 nucleotides are TGTGCCTGGAAGGGCGGGCCCTCCTATAATTCACCCCTCCACTTT.

A single count supports this clone. The V gene is TRBV9, the J gene TRBJ1-4; D possibly corresponds to TRBD1 (5 bases). V gave up 4 bases and J gave up 5 bases, with 9 bases separating them. CDR1 and CDR2 (germline): SGDLS, YYNGEE. There are 13 residues in the CDR3. The CDR3 nucleotides read TGTGCCAGCAGCTCCCGACAGAATGAAAAACTGTTTTTT. Amino acid sequence: CASSSRQNEKLFF. Full variable domain (remainder filled in from reference TRBV9 and TRBJ1-4): DSGVTQTPKHLITATGQRVTLRCSPRSGDLSVYWYQQSLDQGLQFLIQYYNGEERAKGNILERFSAQQFPDLHSELNLSSLELGDSALYFCASSSRQNEKLFFGSGTQLSVL.

This clone appeared a few times. The V and J genes are TRBV18 and TRBJ1-5; TRBD1 agrees at 7 bases. CDR1 is KGHSH, CDR2 LQKENI, per germline. The CDR3 is made up of 15 amino acids. V lost 3 bases to trimming and J lost 5 bases; unmatched junction nucleotides: 7. DNA for the CDR3: TGTGCCAGCTCACCGAACGACAGGGTATATCAGCCCCAGCATTTT. As protein: CASSPNDRVYQPQHF.

This clone appeared a few times. The chain has TRBV12-5 and TRBJ2-7, with D maybe TRBD2 (5 bases). Germline CDR1 is LGHNT and CDR2 is FRNRAP. This CDR3 comprises 16 residues. Deletions cut 4 bases from V and 5 bases from J, with 21 bases between. The CDR3 DNA reads TGTGCTAGTGGTTACACGACTCACGGGGTAGGGAACGAGCAGTACTTC. Residues: CASGYTTHGVGNEQYF.

The V gene is TRBV19, the J gene TRBJ2-2; TRBD2 is a possible D gene (5 bases). Germline assignment: CDR1 LNHDA and CDR2 SQIVND (reference sequence). Trimming shortened V by 5 bases and J by 6 bases, and 10 bases separated the two germline ends. The CDR3 is made up of 13 amino acids. The CDR3 protein is CASSPGGPGELFF. The CDR3 DNA is TGTGCCAGTAGTCCGGGCGGGCCCGGGGAGCTGTTTTTT.

This clone turned up a few times. The CDR3 loop is CASSEIIAGGRETQYF. In DNA form, the CDR3 reads TGTGCCAGCAGTGAAATAATAGCGGGGGGCCGGGAGACCCAGTACTTC. This chain uses TRBV6-1 with TRBJ2-5; 10 positions match TRBD2. J lost 5 bases, V lost 2 bases, and 8 bases had no gene match. The CDR3 covers 16 residues. Looked up from germline, CDR1 is MNHNS and CDR2 is SASEGT.

CDR3 protein: CASSVYRGGQPQHF. The CDR3 bases are TGTGCCAGCAGTGTGTACAGGGGTGGGCAGCCCCAGCATTTT. V and J are TRBV2 and TRBJ1-5; TRBD1 agrees at 7 bases. Unmatched junction bases numbered 7, after V lost 4 bases and J lost 7 bases. CDR1 and CDR2 (germline): SNHLY, FYNNEI. This CDR3 is 14 amino acids long.

This clone was counted between two and nine times. This chain connects TRBV5-5 to TRBJ1-2; 8 bases fit TRBD1. Germline CDR1 reads SGHKS; CDR2 reads YYEKEE (reference sequence). V lost 5 bases, J lost 0 bases, and 6 bases stayed unmatched. The CDR3 has 15 residues. The CDR3, as DNA: TGTGCCAGCAGGTTCGACAGGGGAGCTAACTATGGCTACACCTTC. This codes for CASRFDRGANYGYTF.

In this sample, this clone turned up a few times. The chain is built from TRBV18 and TRBJ1-5; a weak D match, TRBD1 (5 bases). The CDR3 is made up of 14 amino acids. Trimming removed 1 base from V and 6 bases from J, with 10 bases in between. Germline lookup yields CDR1 KGHSH and CDR2 LQKENI. Here the CDR3 reads CASSPLDSPQPQHF. The CDR3 nucleotides are TGTGCCAGCTCACCACTAGACAGTCCTCAGCCCCAGCATTTT.

Only a few counts were recorded for this clone. The rearrangement joins TRBV7-8 to TRBJ2-7; TRBD1 matches at 11 bases. Germline loops: CDR1 SGHVS, CDR2 FQNEAQ. The CDR3 runs 16 residues. V was clipped by 3 bases and J by 6 bases; unmatched bases: 10. CDR3: CASSFGGRTGGGEQYF. Here the CDR3 DNA reads TGTGCCAGCAGCTTTGGGGGGCGGACAGGGGGCGGCGAGCAGTACTTC. Full variable domain (rest looked up from reference TRBV7-8 and TRBJ2-7): GAGVSQSPRYKVAKRGQDVALRCDPISGHVSLFWYQQALGQGPEFLTYFQNEAQLDKSGLPSDRFFAERPEGSVSTLKIQRTQQEDSAVYLCASSFGGRTGGGEQYFGPGTRLTVT.

The chain recombines TRBV7-2 with TRBJ2-1; 8 bases align to TRBD2. There are 15 residues in the CDR3. The trim removed 1 base at V and 4 bases at J, leaving 3 bases unmatched. Germline V CDR1 and CDR2: SGHTA, FQGNSA. Here the CDR3 reads CASSLGSGDYNEQFF. The CDR3 DNA reads as TGTGCCAGCAGCTTAGGTAGCGGGGATTACAATGAGCAGTTCTTC.

This chain joins TRBV28 and TRBJ1-5; a weak D match, TRBD1 (6 bases). Trimming removed 6 bases at V and 9 bases at J, with 18 bases between. Germline CDR1 is MDHEN and CDR2 is SYDVKM. This CDR3 contains 14 residues. CDR3: CASRGTTLLGPQHF. The CDR3, as DNA: TGTGCCAGCAGGGGGACAACCCTCTTGGGGCCCCAGCATTTT.

V usage is TRBV2 and J usage is TRBJ1-5; D is ambiguous. This CDR3 contains 15 residues. Germline V gene data show CDR1 as SNHLY and CDR2 as FYNNEI. Trimming took 1 base from V and 0 from J, leaving 7 bases between them. CDR3 in DNA: TGTGCCAGCAGTGAAGGGCATTATAGCAATCAGCCCCAGCATTTT. This sequence encodes CASSEGHYSNQPQHF. The full variable domain, with the rest looked up from reference TRBV2 and TRBJ1-5, is EPEVTQTPSHQVTQMGQEVILRCVPISNHLYFYWYRQILGQKVEFLVSFYNNEISEKSEIFDDQFSVERPDGSNFTLKIRSTKLEDSAMYFCASSEGHYSNQPQHFGDGTRLSIL.

The J gene is TRBJ1-5, the V gene TRBV3-1 (or the pseudogene TRBV3-2), with 7 bases fitting TRBD1. This CDR3 contains 15 residues. Trimming at V came to 2 bases and at J to 7 bases, leaving 8 bases not matched to a gene. Germline CDR1 and CDR2: LGHDT and YNNKEL (reference sequence). CDR3 residues: CASSQRGQVGQPQHF. The CDR3 bases are TGTGCCAGCAGCCAACGAGGACAGGTTGGCCAGCCCCAGCATTTT.

The rearrangement joins TRBV7-2 to TRBJ1-3, with 7 positions matching TRBD1. CDR3 length: 14 amino acids. V was pared by 4 bases and J by 8 bases, with 8 bases of the junction left unmatched. Germline V gene lookup returns CDR1 SGHTA and CDR2 FQGNSA. CDR3 sequence reads: CASSSTRQGHTIYF. CDR3 bases: TGTGCCAGCAGCTCAACCAGACAGGGCCACACCATATATTTT.

V usage is TRBV29-1 and J usage is TRBJ2-7; 9 bases fit TRBD1. V was clipped by 4 bases and J by 3 bases; unmatched bases: 16. CDR1 and CDR2 from the germline V gene are SQVTM and ANQGSEA. There are 17 residues in the CDR3. This CDR3 is CSVVPEQPGQGLYEQYF. The CDR3 nucleotides read TGCAGCGTTGTCCCTGAACAACCGGGACAGGGACTCTACGAGCAGTACTTC.

This clone was seen more than once but under ten times. The chain links TRBV27 to TRBJ1-6; TRBD1 might be the D (5 bases). V lost 5 bases and J lost 7, with 15 bases in between. This CDR3 region has 15 residues. Per germline, CDR1 MNHEY and CDR2 SMNVEV (reference sequence). The CDR3 sequence is CASSKDTLGNSPLHF. CDR3 coding DNA: TGTGCCAGCAGTAAGGACACTCTCGGGAATTCACCCCTCCACTTT.

The rearrangement uses TRBV11-2 and TRBJ2-1; 8 bases map to TRBD1. The CDR3 contains 14 residues. Looked up from germline, CDR1 is SGHAT and CDR2 is FQNNGV. The V and J ends lost 5 bases and 8 bases, in that order; junction bases with no gene match: 8. The CDR3 protein is CASSRTGWSDEQFF. The CDR3 DNA reads as TGTGCCAGCAGCCGGACAGGGTGGTCGGATGAGCAGTTCTTC.

The V gene is TRBV10-3, the J gene TRBJ1-1; TRBD1 matches at 8 bases. The CDR3 runs 13 residues. Germline CDR1 reads ENHRY; CDR2 reads SYGVKD. Trimming at V came to 8 bases and at J to 7 bases, leaving 9 bases not matched to a gene. Here the CDR3 DNA reads TGTGCCATCGGGACAGGACCGGGCGGTGAAGCTTTCTTT. Encoded protein: CAIGTGPGGEAFF.

The chain has TRBV18 and TRBJ1-2; 9 nucleotides match TRBD1. The junction had 5 bases not matched to a gene; V was cut back by 1 base and J by 8 bases. Per the germline V gene, CDR1 is KGHSH and CDR2 is LQKENI. The CDR3 sequence is 14 residues long. The CDR3 nucleotides are TGTGCCAGCTCACCACGGGGACAGGGTGAAGGCTACACCTTC. This translates into CASSPRGQGEGYTF.

The genes are TRBV9 and TRBJ1-3, with D uncertain. This CDR3 has 14 amino acids. V was shortened by 3 bases and J by 0 bases, with 7 bases between the two germline ends. Germline V gene lookup returns CDR1 SGDLS and CDR2 YYNGEE. The CDR3 sequence is CASSGYYSGNTIYF. CDR3 in DNA: TGTGCCAGCAGCGGTTATTACTCTGGAAACACCATATATTTT. Using reference TRBV9 and TRBJ1-3 for the parts outside the CDR3, the full variable domain is DSGVTQTPKHLITATGQRVTLRCSPRSGDLSVYWYQQSLDQGLQFLIQYYNGEERAKGNILERFSAQQFPDLHSELNLSSLELGDSALYFCASSGYYSGNTIYFGEGSWLTVV.

This chain joins TRBV19 and TRBJ1-3, with 7 nucleotides matching TRBD1. V shed 6 bases, J shed 0 bases, and the junction held 20 bases outside the gene matches. The germline gives CDR1 LNHDA, CDR2 SQIVND (reference sequence). CDR3 size: 20 residues. In DNA form, the CDR3 reads TGTGCCAGTAGCCTCCAAGCCAGGGGGGCGAGATACAGCTCTGGAAACACCATATATTTT. Residues: CASSLQARGARYSSGNTIYF.

This chain links TRBV24-1 with TRBJ2-5; 7 nucleotides align to TRBD2. Germline V gene lookup returns CDR1 KGHDR and CDR2 SFDVKD. The CDR3 sequence is 16 residues long. Trimming at V came to 10 bases and at J to 3 bases, leaving 16 bases not matched to a gene. The CDR3 sequence is CATSGVPTLAEETQYF. CDR3 DNA: TGTGCCACTTCCGGGGTTCCAACTCTAGCGGAAGAGACCCAGTACTTC.

This clone was seen a handful of times. The CDR3 loop is CASRLAGFREQYF. CDR3 nucleotides: TGTGCCAGTCGACTAGCGGGTTTTCGGGAGCAGTACTTC. The chain is built from TRBV7-9 and TRBJ2-7; 10 bases map to TRBD2. The CDR3 is 13 amino acids. V was pared by 9 bases and J by 7 bases, with 9 bases of the junction left unmatched. Looked up from germline, CDR1 is SEHNR and CDR2 is FQNEAQ (reference sequence).